A selection of T cell receptor beta chains follows, all from one sample in a study of cytomegalovirus exposure and HLA in healthy donors. Profiled with immunoSEQ multiplex PCR; TCRdb holds only in-frame clones, not every one. The profile shows 95,000 to 150,000 clones, roughly 70% of them singletons. Sequencing input: PBMCs. These receptors were collected from a man under 40 in good health and CMV-seronegative. Each CDR3 is given with its conserved first and last residue. D genes are given only for firm matches. Clone size is stated in some rows and not others, as once, few, many or a class when expanded.

CDR3nt,CDR3aa,d_gene,abundance,j_gene,v_gene,len
TGTGCCAGCAGTTACTCCCAAGCGGGGGGCCTAGGGACCCAGTACTTC,CASSYSQAGGLGTQYF,TRBD2,NA,TRBJ2-5,TRBV6-5,16
TGTGCCAGCAGCTCCCGGGACAGGGCCTACAATGAGCAGTTCTTC,CASSSRDRAYNEQFF,TRBD1,NA,TRBJ2-1,TRBV7-9,15
TGTGCCAGCAGTATAATGACAGGGGTGCAGTTCTTC,CASSIMTGVQFF,TRBD1,NA,TRBJ2-1,TRBV27,12
TGTTCCAGCAGCTTTTTTACTTCCGACGAGCAGTACTTC,CSSSFFTSDEQYF,NA,few,TRBJ2-7,TRBV7-9,13
TGTGCCAGCAGCCAATACGCCCAGTGGAGCGGGGGGACGGGGACAGATACGCAGTATTTT,CASSQYAQWSGGTGTDTQYF,TRBD2,NA,TRBJ2-3,TRBV9,20
TGTGCCAGCAGCGTAGGCGGTGAACACCCTGAAGCTTTCTTT,CASSVGGEHPEAFF,NA,NA,TRBJ1-1,TRBV9,14
TGTGCCAGCAGCTTGGGCAACACAGGGGTAGAGACCCAGTACTTC,CASSLGNTGVETQYF,TRBD1,NA,TRBJ2-5,TRBV11-2,15
TGCGCCAGCAGCTTGGGCCCTGGAGGGGCCTCGGGGCAGTACTTC,CASSLGPGGASGQYF,NA,few,TRBJ2-7,TRBV5-1,15
TGTGCCACCAGCAGAGATCAGCTAGGGGGGGGCGGGCAGACCCAGTACTTC,CATSRDQLGGGGQTQYF,NA,NA,TRBJ2-5,TRBV15,17
TGTGCCAGCAGTTACCGGGACAGGAAAGAAAAACTGTTTTTT,CASSYRDRKEKLFF,TRBD1,NA,TRBJ1-4,TRBV6-6,14
TGTGCCAGCAGTTCGGTTCGGGACACAGACTATGGCTACACCTTC,CASSSVRDTDYGYTF,NA,NA,TRBJ1-2,TRBV27,15
TGCGCCAGCAGCTCTTTGACTAGCGGGGAAGTTGCGCAGTATTTT,CASSSLTSGEVAQYF,TRBD2,NA,TRBJ2-3,TRBV5-1,15
TGTGCCAGCAGTTTCCCCGGGACAGGGGATGCTTTCTTT,CASSFPGTGDAFF,TRBD1,NA,TRBJ1-1,TRBV6-5,13
TGTGCCAGCAGTACAGGGGGCGGCTATGGCTACACCTTC,CASSTGGGYGYTF,TRBD1,few,TRBJ1-2,TRBV2,13
TGTGCCAGCAGCCCCCAGGGGGCGCCAGATACTGAAGCTTTCTTT,CASSPQGAPDTEAFF,TRBD1,NA,TRBJ1-1,TRBV5-6,15
TGTGCCAGCAGACTTGGGACAGGGTCCTACAATGAGCAGTTCTTC,CASRLGTGSYNEQFF,TRBD1,NA,TRBJ2-1,TRBV14,15
TGTGCCAGCAGGGACCTCCAGGACAGGCCTAACAATGAGCAGTTCTTC,CASRDLQDRPNNEQFF,TRBD1,NA,TRBJ2-1,TRBV5-6,16
TGTGCCAGCAGTTACGGCCTTTCGGGGAATGAGCAGTTCTTC,CASSYGLSGNEQFF,NA,NA,TRBJ2-1,TRBV6-5,14
TGTGCCAGTACAGGGGGGGCGCAGGAAAAACTGTTTTTT,CASTGGAQEKLFF,TRBD1,NA,TRBJ1-4,TRBV6-1,13
TGTGCCAGCAGAGGGGACACAGCTGGAAACACCATATATTTT,CASRGDTAGNTIYF,NA,NA,TRBJ1-3,TRBV28,14
TGTGCCATCAGTGACCGGACAAGGGGATACTACGAGCAGTACTTC,CAISDRTRGYYEQYF,NA,NA,TRBJ2-7,TRBV10-3,15
TGTGCCAGCAGTGAGACAGCTAACTATGGCTACACCTTC,CASSETANYGYTF,NA,NA,TRBJ1-2,TRBV6-1,13
TGTGCCAGCAGCCCAACGCTAGAAGCTAACTATGGCTACACCTTC,CASSPTLEANYGYTF,NA,NA,TRBJ1-2,TRBV6-6,15